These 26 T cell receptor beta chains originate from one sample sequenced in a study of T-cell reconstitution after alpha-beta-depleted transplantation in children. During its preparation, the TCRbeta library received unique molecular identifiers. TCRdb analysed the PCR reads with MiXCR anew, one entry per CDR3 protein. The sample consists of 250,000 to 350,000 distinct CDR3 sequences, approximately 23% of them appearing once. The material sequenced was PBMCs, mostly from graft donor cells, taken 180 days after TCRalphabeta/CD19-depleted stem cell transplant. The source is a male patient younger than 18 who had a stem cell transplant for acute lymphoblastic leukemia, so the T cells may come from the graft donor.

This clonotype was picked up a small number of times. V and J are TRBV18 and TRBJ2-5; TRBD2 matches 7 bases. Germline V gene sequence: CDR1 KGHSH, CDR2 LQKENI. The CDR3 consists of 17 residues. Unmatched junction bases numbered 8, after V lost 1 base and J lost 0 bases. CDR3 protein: CASSPLPSGSYQETQYF. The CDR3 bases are TGTGCCAGCTCACCACTGCCTAGCGGTTCGTACCAAGAGACCCAGTACTTC.

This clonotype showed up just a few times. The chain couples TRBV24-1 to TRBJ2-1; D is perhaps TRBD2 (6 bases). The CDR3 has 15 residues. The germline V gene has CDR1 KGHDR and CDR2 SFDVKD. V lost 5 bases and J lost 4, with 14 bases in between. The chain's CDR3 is CATSGSPGAYNEQFF. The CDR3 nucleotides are TGTGCCACCAGTGGAAGTCCGGGAGCGTACAATGAGCAGTTCTTC.

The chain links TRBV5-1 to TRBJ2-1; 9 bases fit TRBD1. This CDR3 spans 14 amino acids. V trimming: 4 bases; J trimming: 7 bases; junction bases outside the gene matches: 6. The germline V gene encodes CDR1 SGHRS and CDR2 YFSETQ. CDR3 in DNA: TGCGCCAGCAGCAGCGGGACAGGGCCGAATGAGCAGTTCTTC. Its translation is CASSSGTGPNEQFF. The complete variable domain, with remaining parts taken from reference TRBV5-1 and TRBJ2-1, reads KAGVTQTPRYLIKTRGQQVTLSCSPISGHRSVSWYQQTPGQGLQFLFEYFSETQRNKGNFPGRFSGRQFSNSRSEMNVSTLELGDSALYLCASSSGTGPNEQFFGPGTRLTVL.

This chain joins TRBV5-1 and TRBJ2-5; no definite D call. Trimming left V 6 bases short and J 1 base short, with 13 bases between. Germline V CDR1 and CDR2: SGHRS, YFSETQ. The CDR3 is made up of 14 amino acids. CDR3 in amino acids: CASTSHVVQETQYF. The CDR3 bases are TGCGCCAGCACGTCCCATGTAGTCCAAGAGACCCAGTACTTC.

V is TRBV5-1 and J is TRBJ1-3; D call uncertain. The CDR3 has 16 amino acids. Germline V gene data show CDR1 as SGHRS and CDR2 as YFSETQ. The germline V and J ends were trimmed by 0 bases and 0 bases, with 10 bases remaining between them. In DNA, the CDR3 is TGCGCCAGCAGCTTGGAACCGACAACCTCTGGAAACACCATATATTTT. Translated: CASSLEPTTSGNTIYF. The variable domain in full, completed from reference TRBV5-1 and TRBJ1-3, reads KAGVTQTPRYLIKTRGQQVTLSCSPISGHRSVSWYQQTPGQGLQFLFEYFSETQRNKGNFPGRFSGRQFSNSRSEMNVSTLELGDSALYLCASSLEPTTSGNTIYFGEGSWLTVV.

Here the CDR3 reads CASSLDRLPNYGYTF. The CDR3 DNA follows: TGCGCCAGCAGCTTGGACAGGCTTCCTAACTATGGCTACACCTTC. The V call is TRBV5-1, the J call TRBJ1-2; perhaps TRBD1 as D (5 bases). CDR1 is SGHRS, CDR2 YFSETQ, per germline. V was clipped by 0 bases and J by 0 bases, with 9 bases between them. The length of the CDR3 is 15 residues.

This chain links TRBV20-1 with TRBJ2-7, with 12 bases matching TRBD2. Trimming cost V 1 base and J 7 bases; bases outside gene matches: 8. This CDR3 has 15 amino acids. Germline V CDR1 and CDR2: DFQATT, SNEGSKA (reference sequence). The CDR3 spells CSARGALAGGFEQYF. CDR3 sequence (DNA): TGCAGTGCTAGAGGGGCGCTAGCGGGAGGGTTTGAGCAGTACTTC.

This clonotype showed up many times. The CDR3 DNA reads TGCAGTGCTAGAGACTACGAGCAGTACTTC. Residues: CSARDYEQYF. This chain uses TRBV20-1 with TRBJ2-7; D gene unclear. The CDR3 covers 10 residues. Germline V gene data show CDR1 as DFQATT and CDR2 as SNEGSKA (reference sequence). Trimming removed 0 bases at V and 3 bases at J, with 0 bases between.

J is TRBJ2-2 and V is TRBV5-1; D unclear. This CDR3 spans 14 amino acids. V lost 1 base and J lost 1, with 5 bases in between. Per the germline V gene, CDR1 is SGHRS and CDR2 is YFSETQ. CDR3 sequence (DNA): TGCGCCAGCAGCTTGTTTTGGAACACCGGGGAGCTGTTTTTT. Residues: CASSLFWNTGELFF.

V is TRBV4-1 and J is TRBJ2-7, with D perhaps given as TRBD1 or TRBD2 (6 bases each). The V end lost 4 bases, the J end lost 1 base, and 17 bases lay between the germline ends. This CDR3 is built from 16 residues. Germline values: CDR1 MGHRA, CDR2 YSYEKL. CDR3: CASSPTPGGGSYEQYF. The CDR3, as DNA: TGCGCCAGCAGCCCGACCCCCGGGGGCGGTTCCTACGAGCAGTACTTC.

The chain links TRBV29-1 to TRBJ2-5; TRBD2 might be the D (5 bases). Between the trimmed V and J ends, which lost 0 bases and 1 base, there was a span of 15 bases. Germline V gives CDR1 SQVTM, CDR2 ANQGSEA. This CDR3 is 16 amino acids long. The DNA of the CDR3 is TGCAGCGTTGAAGATATGATTGGGCTAGCCCAAGAGACCCAGTACTTC. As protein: CSVEDMIGLAQETQYF. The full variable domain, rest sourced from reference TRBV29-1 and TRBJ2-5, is SAVISQKPSRDICQRGTSLTIQCQVDSQVTMMFWYRQQPGQSLTLIATANQGSEATYESGFVIDKFPISRPNLTFSTLTVSNMSPEDSSIYLCSVEDMIGLAQETQYFGPGTRLLVL.

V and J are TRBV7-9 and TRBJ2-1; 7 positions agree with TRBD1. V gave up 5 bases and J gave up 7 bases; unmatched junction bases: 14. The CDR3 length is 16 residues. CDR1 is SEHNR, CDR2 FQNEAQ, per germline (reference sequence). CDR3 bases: TGTGCCAGCAGCCAAGCAGGGGGATGGGATGAGAATGAGCAGTTCTTC. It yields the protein CASSQAGGWDENEQFF.

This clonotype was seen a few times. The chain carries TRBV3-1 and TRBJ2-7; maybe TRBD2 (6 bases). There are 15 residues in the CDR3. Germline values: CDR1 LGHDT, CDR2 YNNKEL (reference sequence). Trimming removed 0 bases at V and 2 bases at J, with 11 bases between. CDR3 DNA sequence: TGTGCCAGCAGCCAAGACCAGCGGGTAACCTACGAGCAGTACTTC. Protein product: CASSQDQRVTYEQYF.

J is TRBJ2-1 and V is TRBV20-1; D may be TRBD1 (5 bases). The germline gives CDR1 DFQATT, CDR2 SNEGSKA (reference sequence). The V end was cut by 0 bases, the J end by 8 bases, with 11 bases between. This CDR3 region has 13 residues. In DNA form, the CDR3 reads TGCAGTGCTAGAGATAGGGGCATCCATGAGCAGTTCTTC. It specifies CSARDRGIHEQFF.

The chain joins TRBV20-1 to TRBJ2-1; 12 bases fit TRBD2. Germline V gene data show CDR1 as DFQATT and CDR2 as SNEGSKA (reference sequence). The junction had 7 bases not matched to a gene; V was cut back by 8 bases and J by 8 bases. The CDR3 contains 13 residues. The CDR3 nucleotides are TGCAGTTTGACTAGCGGGAGTTCCTATGAGCAGTTCTTC. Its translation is CSLTSGSSYEQFF.

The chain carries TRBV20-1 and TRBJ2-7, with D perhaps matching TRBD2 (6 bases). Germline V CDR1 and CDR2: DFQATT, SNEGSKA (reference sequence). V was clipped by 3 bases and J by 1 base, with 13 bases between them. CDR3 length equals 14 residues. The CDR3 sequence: CSAREETSSYEQYF. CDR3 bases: TGCAGTGCTAGGGAAGAGACTAGTTCCTACGAGCAGTACTTC.

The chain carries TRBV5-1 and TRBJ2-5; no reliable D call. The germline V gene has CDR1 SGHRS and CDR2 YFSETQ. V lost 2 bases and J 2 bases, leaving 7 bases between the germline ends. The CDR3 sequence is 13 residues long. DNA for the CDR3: TGCGCCAGCAGCTTTGGGGATCAAGAGACCCAGTACTTC. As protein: CASSFGDQETQYF.

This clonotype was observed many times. In nucleotides, the CDR3 is TGTGCCAGCAGCCATAGCAGGGATGTCGAGCAGTACTTC. This translates into CASSHSRDVEQYF. V gene TRBV4-2 combines with J gene TRBJ2-7; D is perhaps TRBD1 (5 bases). V lost 3 bases and J 6 bases, leaving 12 bases between the germline ends. CDR3 size: 13 residues. Per the germline V gene, CDR1 is LGHNA and CDR2 is YNFKEQ.

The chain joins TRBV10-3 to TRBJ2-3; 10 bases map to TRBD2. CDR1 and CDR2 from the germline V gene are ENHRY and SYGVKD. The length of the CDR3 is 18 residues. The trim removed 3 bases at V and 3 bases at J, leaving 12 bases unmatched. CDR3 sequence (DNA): TGTGCCATCAGTGAAACTAGCGGGACCAATGACGGGACAGATACGCAGTATTTT. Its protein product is CAISETSGTNDGTDTQYF.

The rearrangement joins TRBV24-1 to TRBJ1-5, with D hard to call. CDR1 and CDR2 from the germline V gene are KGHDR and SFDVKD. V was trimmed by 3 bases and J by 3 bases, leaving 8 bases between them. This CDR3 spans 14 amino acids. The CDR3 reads CATSDTSHNQPQHF. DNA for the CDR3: TGTGCCACCAGTGATACCTCCCACAATCAGCCCCAGCATTTT.

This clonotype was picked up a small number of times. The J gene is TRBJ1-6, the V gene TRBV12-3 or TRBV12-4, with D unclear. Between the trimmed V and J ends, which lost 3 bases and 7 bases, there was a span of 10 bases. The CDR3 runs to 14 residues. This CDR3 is CASSFRPVNSPLHF. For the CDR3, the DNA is TGTGCCAGCAGTTTCCGACCAGTGAATTCACCCCTCCACTTT.

The CDR3 reads CASSQEFQRWFF. In DNA form, the CDR3 reads TGTGCCAGCAGCCAAGAATTCCAGCGATGGTTCTTC. The V call is TRBV4-2, the J call TRBJ2-1, with D unclear. CDR1 LGHNA and CDR2 YNFKEQ come from the germline V gene. The CDR3 runs 12 residues. V was shortened by 0 bases and J by 15 bases, with 12 bases between the two germline ends.

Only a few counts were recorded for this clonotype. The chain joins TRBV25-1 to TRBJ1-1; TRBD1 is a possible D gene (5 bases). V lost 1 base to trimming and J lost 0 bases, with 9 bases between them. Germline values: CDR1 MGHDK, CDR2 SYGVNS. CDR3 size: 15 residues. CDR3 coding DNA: TGTGCCAGCAGTGAATGGGCAGGGATGAACACTGAAGCTTTCTTT. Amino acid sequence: CASSEWAGMNTEAFF.

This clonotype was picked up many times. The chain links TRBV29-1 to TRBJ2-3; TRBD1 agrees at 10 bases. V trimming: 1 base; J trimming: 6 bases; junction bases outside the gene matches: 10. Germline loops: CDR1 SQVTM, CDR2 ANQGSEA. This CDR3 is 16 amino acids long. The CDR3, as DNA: TGCAGCGTTGAAGCCCTGACAGGGGGCGAGGTGGATACGCAGTATTTT. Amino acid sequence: CSVEALTGGEVDTQYF.

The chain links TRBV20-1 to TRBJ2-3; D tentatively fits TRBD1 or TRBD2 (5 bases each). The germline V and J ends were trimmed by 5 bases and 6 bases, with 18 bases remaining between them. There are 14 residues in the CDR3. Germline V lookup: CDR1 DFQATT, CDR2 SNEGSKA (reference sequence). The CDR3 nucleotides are TGCAGTGCTCGCCGGGACCAAACTCGGGATACGCAGTATTTT. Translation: CSARRDQTRDTQYF.

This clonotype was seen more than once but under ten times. The CDR3 DNA follows: TGCGCCAGCAGCCAAGTGATGGTATCCAATGAGCAGTTCTTC. Its translation is CASSQVMVSNEQFF. The rearrangement links TRBV4-1 to TRBJ2-1; D remains unclear. The CDR3 length is 14 residues. V lost 1 base and J lost 6, with 10 bases in between. Germline V gene data show CDR1 as MGHRA and CDR2 as YSYEKL.